The 13 T cell receptor beta chains given below trace back to one sample, sequenced in a study of T-cell reconstitution after alpha-beta-depleted transplantation in children. Library preparation (for TCRbeta) was performed with unique molecular identifiers. TCRdb analysed the PCR reads with MiXCR anew, one entry per CDR3 protein. The sample includes around 87,000 distinct CDR3 sequences, roughly 7.7% of them seen just once. The sample here was PBMCs from the stem cell graft donor, taken from the stem cell graft. These receptors were taken from a human donor who donated a stem cell graft to a child with congenital amegakaryocytic thrombocytopenia.

This clonotype was picked up many times. The rearrangement links TRBV20-1 to TRBJ2-1; 8 positions match TRBD2. The CDR3 has 14 residues. Losses at the gene ends were 0 bases for V and 6 bases for J; bases not matched to a gene: 4. Germline V lookup: CDR1 DFQATT, CDR2 SNEGSKA (reference sequence). The CDR3 DNA follows: TGCAGTGCTAGAGATTCGGGGGGGTTCAATGAGCAGTTCTTC. Protein product: CSARDSGGFNEQFF.

The gene calls are TRBV11-2 and TRBJ2-3, with D uncertain. The length of the CDR3 is 12 residues. Germline values: CDR1 SGHAT, CDR2 FQNNGV. Trimming shortened V by 5 bases and J by 8 bases, and 11 bases separated the two germline ends. DNA of the CDR3: TGTGCCAGCAGCCCTAGGAGAGGTACGCAGTATTTT. Residues: CASSPRRGTQYF.

This clonotype came up many times. The V call is TRBV20-1, the J call TRBJ2-5; D uncertain. Looked up from germline, CDR1 is DFQATT and CDR2 is SNEGSKA (reference sequence). V lost 2 bases and J lost 4, with 20 bases in between. This CDR3 has 16 residues. CDR3 region: CSARPPGSHFRETQYF. Written as DNA, the CDR3 is TGCAGTGCTAGACCGCCCGGATCTCATTTTAGAGAGACCCAGTACTTC.

There are many counts of this clonotype. The V and J genes are TRBV3-1 and TRBJ2-3; 8 bases map to TRBD2. This CDR3 contains 14 residues. Unmatched junction bases numbered 4, after V lost 4 bases and J lost 4 bases. Germline values: CDR1 LGHDT, CDR2 YNNKEL (reference sequence). The CDR3 reads CASSPLAGSDTQYF. The CDR3 DNA is TGTGCCAGCAGCCCGCTAGCGGGCTCAGATACGCAGTATTTT.

Only a few counts were recorded for this clonotype. This chain connects TRBV5-1 to TRBJ2-3; a possible D gene is TRBD1 (5 bases). Trimming removed 1 base at V and 1 base at J, with 10 bases between. There are 15 residues in the CDR3. Germline values: CDR1 SGHRS, CDR2 YFSETQ. The CDR3 here is CASSLRGRGTDTQYF. CDR3 nucleotides: TGCGCCAGCAGCTTGAGGGGCAGGGGCACAGATACGCAGTATTTT.

This clonotype was counted at least ten times. The CDR3, as DNA: TGTGCCAGCAGCCGCGGGAGCTACGAGCAGTACTTC. Its translation is CASSRGSYEQYF. The chain couples TRBV7-2 to TRBJ2-7, with 7 bases lining up with TRBD2. Germline CDR1 SGHTA, CDR2 FQGNSA. Trimming took 5 bases from V and 3 from J; bases not matched to a gene: 1. This CDR3 contains 12 residues.

This clonotype was observed at least ten times. V and J are TRBV27 and TRBJ2-3; D is unclear. Looked up from germline, CDR1 is MNHEY and CDR2 is SMNVEV (reference sequence). The CDR3 loop spans 17 amino acids. With 2 bases removed from V and 0 bases from J, the gap between germline ends came to 15 bases. The CDR3 sequence is CASSLVAWTRSTDTQYF. Here the CDR3 DNA reads TGTGCCAGCAGTTTAGTCGCCTGGACCCGCAGCACAGATACGCAGTATTTT.

This clonotype was seen only once. This may stem from a read error, because a much larger clone lies one nucleotide away. J is TRBJ2-7 and V is TRBV5-1, with TRBD2 matching over 10 bases. This CDR3 is 19 amino acids long. Germline loops: CDR1 SGHRS, CDR2 YFSETQ. The CDR3 DNA reads as TGCGCCAGCAGCCGCTCAAGAATCGGGATTAGCGGGGGGTTCTACGAGCGGTACTTC. This gives the protein CASSRSRIGISGGFYERYF.

In its sample, this clonotype was seen many times. CDR3 sequence (DNA): TGTGCCAGCAGTTCTAGCGGGGGGGGAGAGACCCAGTACTTC. Amino acids: CASSSSGGGETQYF. This chain uses TRBV12-3 or TRBV12-4 with TRBJ2-5; TRBD2 matches 12 bases. This CDR3 spans 14 amino acids. Unmatched junction bases numbered 1, after V lost 4 bases and J lost 4 bases.

This clonotype has ten or more counts. The chain joins TRBV20-1 to TRBJ2-1, with D tentatively TRBD2 (6 bases). The CDR3 totals 14 residues. Trimming pared 6 bases from V and 3 bases from J, leaving 15 bases between. CDR1 and CDR2 from the germline V gene are DFQATT and SNEGSKA (reference sequence). The CDR3 loop is CSAGGTSVYNEQFF. The CDR3 coding sequence is TGCAGTGCCGGGGGAACTAGTGTCTACAATGAGCAGTTCTTC.

This clonotype was found many times. The V call is TRBV5-1, the J call TRBJ1-3; TRBD1 matches 7 bases. The ends lost 3 bases at V and 8 bases at J; junction bases unmatched: 8. The germline V gene encodes CDR1 SGHRS and CDR2 YFSETQ. The CDR3 has 14 residues. CDR3 coding DNA: TGCGCCAGCAGCTCCAGGGGGTCCGCCGACACCATATATTTT. Encoded protein: CASSSRGSADTIYF.

This clonotype was picked up many times. This sequence joins TRBV12-3 or TRBV12-4 and TRBJ2-7; 11 nucleotides align to TRBD2. V lost 6 bases to trimming and J lost 0 bases; unmatched junction nucleotides: 4. The CDR3 totals 15 residues. CDR3 sequence: CASRRTSGSSYEQYF. CDR3 in DNA: TGTGCCAGCAGAAGGACTAGCGGGTCCTCCTACGAGCAGTACTTC.

This clonotype is medium-sized by share. V is TRBV5-1 and J is TRBJ2-7; possible D gene TRBD1, 6 bases. V shed 3 bases and J shed 6 bases, with 16 bases lying between them. CDR3 length equals 14 residues. Germline-derived CDR1 and CDR2 are SGHRS and YFSETQ. The CDR3 sequence: CASSSGNDRSEQYF. The CDR3 coding sequence is TGCGCCAGCAGCTCAGGTAACGACAGGTCCGAGCAGTACTTC.